This T cell receptor beta chain was sequenced for a study of human T cells and chemical hapten exposure. Findings of the study overall: TCRs exceeding a frequency of 1 in 1000 stayed unchanged under DPC sensitization. Counts of expanded TCRs (at PT1) showed a positive correlation with patch test score.

This clonotype appeared a few times. Its target is unknown. The CDR3 totals 15 residues. V lost 4 bases and J 4 bases, leaving 15 bases between the germline ends. CDR1 SGDLS and CDR2 YYNGEE come from the germline V gene. Time point of the sample: pre-sensitization, week 0. Specified treatment: therapeutic diphenylcyclopropenone sensitization with weekly scalp DPC. Separate cDNA molecules received unique molecular identifiers, which the library attached to them. TCRdb ran MiXCR on the RACE reads and lists one entry per CDR3 protein. The data contain fewer than 150,000 distinct CDR3 sequences, 13% of them seen just once; the ten biggest clones take up around 3%.

The specimen was whole blood, collected in connection with sensitization to the hapten diphenylcyclopropenone (DPC). The chain recombines TRBV9 with TRBJ2-1; a possible D gene is TRBD1 (6 bases). The TCR was taken from a woman in her late teens or twenties with alopecia areata. Some clones in this sample may be carry-over from other donors' samples. CDR3 DNA sequence: TGTGCCAGCAGCCACGAGGGACACCCTTACAATGAGCAGTTCTTC. This translates into CASSHEGHPYNEQFF.